This record concerns one T cell receptor beta chain sequence. This clone's antigen is unknown. No much larger clone exists at a distance of one base, and base qualities are not known. These data originate in a study of control samples from healthy donors and cancer patients (TCRdb year 2020). Libraries were built with the immunoSEQ multiplex PCR assay. TCRdb obtained this table from immuneACCESS and retained in-frame rearrangements with V and J assigned. These tables miss some clones; where compared with another copy, unresolved V genes account for less than half of the shortfall, and the remainder is unexplained. The sample profile shows around 100,000 clones; around 89% of them were found once. The ten largest account for roughly 19% of the sample. CDR1 and CDR2, looked up from the germline V gene, are SGHRS and YFSETQ. Including the terminal cysteine and phenylalanine, the CDR3 comprises 17 residues. Of the read, only the CDR3 DNA is kept; its 51 bases are in frame from base 1. The V end gives up 1 base and the J end 4 bases, leaving 13 bases in the junction not matched to a gene.

The origin of this receptor is a man between 60 and 75 years old with lung cancer. The receptor chain draws on TRBV5-1 and TRBJ1-1, with 7 middle bases fitting TRBD1. The sequencing sample was made of PBMCs. The nucleotide sequence is given as TGCGCCAGCAGCTTGTCCGCGGGACAGTGGCCTACCACTGAAGCTTTCTTT. This is translated as CASSLSAGQWPTTEAFF.